The sequence of this T cell receptor (beta chain) was determined in a study of T cells after yellow fever vaccination. Study observations and caveats: The study found a weaker secondary response that peaked faster, day 5 versus 15.

Germline V gene lookup returns CDR1 SQVTM and CDR2 ANQGSEA. Trimming pared 7 bases from V and 10 bases from J, leaving 13 bases between. This CDR3 spans 11 amino acids. Turning to this clonotype: Its matching antigen is unknown.

UMIs and a universal primer site were added when TCR cDNA was made by 5'RACE template switching. TCRdb reanalysed the 5' RACE reads using MiXCR and keeps one entry per CDR3 protein. This table has some 240,000 distinct CDR3 sequences, about 3% appearing once. Material: CD4+ T cells sorted from PBMCs, obtained 10 days after the yellow fever booster vaccination. This sequence joins TRBV29-1 and TRBJ1-4, with TRBD1 as a possible D gene (5 bases). The receptor comes from a man younger than 35 who received the YFV17D yellow fever vaccine. The CDR3 loop is CSAGNGTKLFF. The CDR3 region has the DNA TGCAGCGCTGGAAACGGGACAAAACTGTTTTTT.